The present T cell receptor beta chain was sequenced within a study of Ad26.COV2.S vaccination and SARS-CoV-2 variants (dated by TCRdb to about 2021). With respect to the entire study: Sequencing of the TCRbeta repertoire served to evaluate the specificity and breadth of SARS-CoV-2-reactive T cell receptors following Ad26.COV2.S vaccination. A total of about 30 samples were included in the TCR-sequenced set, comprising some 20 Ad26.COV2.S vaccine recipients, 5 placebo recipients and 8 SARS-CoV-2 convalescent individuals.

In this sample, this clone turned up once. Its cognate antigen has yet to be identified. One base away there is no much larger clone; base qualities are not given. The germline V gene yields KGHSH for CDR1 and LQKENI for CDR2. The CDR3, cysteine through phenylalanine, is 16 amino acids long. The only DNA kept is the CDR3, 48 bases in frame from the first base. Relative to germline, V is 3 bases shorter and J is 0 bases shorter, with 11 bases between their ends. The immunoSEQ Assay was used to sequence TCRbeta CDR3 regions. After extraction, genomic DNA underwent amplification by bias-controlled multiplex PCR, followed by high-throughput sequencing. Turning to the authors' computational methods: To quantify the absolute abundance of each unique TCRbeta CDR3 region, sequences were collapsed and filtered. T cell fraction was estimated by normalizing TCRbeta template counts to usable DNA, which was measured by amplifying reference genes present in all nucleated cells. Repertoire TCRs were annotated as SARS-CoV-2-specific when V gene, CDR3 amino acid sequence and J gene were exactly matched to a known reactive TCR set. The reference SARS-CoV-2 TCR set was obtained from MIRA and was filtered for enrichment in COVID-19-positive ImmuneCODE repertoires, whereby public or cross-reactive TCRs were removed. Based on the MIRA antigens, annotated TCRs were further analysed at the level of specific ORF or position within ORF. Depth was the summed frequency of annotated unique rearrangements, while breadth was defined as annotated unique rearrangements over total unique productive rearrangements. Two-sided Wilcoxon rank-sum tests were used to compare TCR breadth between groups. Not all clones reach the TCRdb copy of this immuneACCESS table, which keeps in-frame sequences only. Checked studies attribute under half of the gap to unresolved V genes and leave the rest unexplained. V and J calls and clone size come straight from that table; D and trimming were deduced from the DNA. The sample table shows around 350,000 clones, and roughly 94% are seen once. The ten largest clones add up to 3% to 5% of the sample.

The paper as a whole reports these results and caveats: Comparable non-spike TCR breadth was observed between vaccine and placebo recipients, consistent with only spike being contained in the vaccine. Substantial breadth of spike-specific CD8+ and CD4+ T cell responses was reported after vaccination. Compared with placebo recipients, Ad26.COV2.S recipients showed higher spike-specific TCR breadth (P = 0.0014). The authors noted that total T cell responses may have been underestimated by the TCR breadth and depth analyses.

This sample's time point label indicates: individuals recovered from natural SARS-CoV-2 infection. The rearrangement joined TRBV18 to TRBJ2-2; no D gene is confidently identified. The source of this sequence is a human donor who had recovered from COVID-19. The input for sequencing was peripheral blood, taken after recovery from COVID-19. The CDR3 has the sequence CASSPVGRTNTGELFF. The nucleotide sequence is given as TGTGCCAGCTCACCTGTCGGGCGAACGAACACCGGGGAGCTGTTTTTT.